This T cell receptor beta chain was identified during a study of T cells in Graves' hyperthyroidism and ophthalmopathy. From RNA transcripts, TCR beta CDR3 regions were amplified. HTBI primers were the set used in a first-round RT-PCR of the TCR CDR3. Via MiXCR, TCRdb re-called the multiplex PCR reads, giving one row per CDR3 protein. This sample has 250,000 to 400,000 distinct CDR3 sequences, with about 13% found just once. Study findings and constraints: Onset of ophthalmopathy came a median 6.5 months after the model predicted it.

CDR3 length equals 15 residues. V was clipped by 2 bases and J by 0 bases, with 10 bases between them. Germline CDR1 and CDR2: SGHTA and FQGNSA. This clonotype was recorded many times. No antigen is known for it. Not enrolled were patients with uncontrolled infection, other autoimmune disease, pregnancy or lactation. On the basis of clinical symptoms, serum thyroxine and TRAb, thyroid ultrasound and orbital computed tomography, diagnoses were made. 10 ml of fresh peripheral blood supplied the PBMCs. The TCR was taken from a woman between 40 and 50 years old with Graves' ophthalmopathy. The gene calls are TRBV7-2 and TRBJ1-1; no definite D call. Sequenced sample: blood. CDR3 bases: TGTGCCAGCAGCTTATTACAGACCATGAACACTGAAGCTTTCTTT. Its translation is CASSLLQTMNTEAFF.